Given below is one T cell receptor beta chain in context. The antigen it recognizes is unknown. One base away there is no much larger clone; base qualities are not given. TCRbeta CDR3 regions were amplified from genomic DNA by means of the immunoSEQ Assay, a bias-controlled multiplex PCR. The original pipeline was this. Nucleated cell counts per sample were estimated from amplification of reference gene primers within the assay. Sequence reads were collapsed and filtered to measure the absolute abundance of every unique TCRbeta CDR3 rearrangement. For each sample, productive Simpson clonality was calculated as the square root of Simpson's diversity index over productive rearrangements. The immuneACCESS repertoire file appears here via TCRdb, limited to in-frame rearrangements. These files lack a portion of the clones; in checked studies, under half of the deficit traces to unresolved V genes, and the cause of the others is not known. That table furnishes V, J and clone size, whereas the DNA furnished D and trimming. Recorded for this sample are nearly 80,000 clones; approximately 80% of them occurred a single time. The ten largest account for under 45% of the sample.

This sample was included in a study of blood T cell repertoires in COVID-19 (dated by TCRdb to about 2020). Regarding the complete study: Collaborator samples came from the United States, Italy and Spain and covered acute and convalescent phases of COVID-19. The material from the prospective study consisted of cDNA or gDNA derived from T cells, B-cell-depleted T cells, or PBMCs. Subjects who had been exposed to COVID-19, were actively infected with it, or had recovered from it provided the deeply sampled blood TCRbeta repertoires that made up the dataset. The repertoires were released in a freely available public database meant as a resource for research on the immune response to SARS-CoV-2. Samples were obtained from the ongoing ImmuneRACE study (first 160 participants) and from roughly 1,300 subjects provided by 6 global collaborators. Nearly every sample came with metadata listing a de-identified subject ID, COVID-19 status, age in years and sex. HLA class I and class II types, where available, came from metadata supplied by the sample provider rather than from assay-based typing. On the study overall, not on this receptor specifically: The quantity of clinical and demographic metadata differed by source and by participant and was supplied without curation.

Collaborating institutions collected whole blood in K2EDTA tubes following their own protocols. For TCRbeta analysis, collaborators shipped samples in one of three forms: frozen whole blood, isolated PBMCs, or DNA extracted from either of those sample types. Its CDR3 holds 13 amino acids, cysteine through phenylalanine. Left in the record is the CDR3 DNA by itself, 39 bases read in frame from the first base. From the germline V gene, CDR1 is SQVTM and CDR2 is ANQGSEA. V loses 4 bases, J loses 4 bases, and the germline ends lie 11 bases apart. The sequence was collected from a woman in her seventies with acute or convalescent COVID-19. Sequencing was done on a sample of peripheral blood. This chain is built from TRBV29-1 and TRBJ1-5, with the D gene not confidently named. The DNA sequence is given as TGCAGCGTTGCGTTTCCGGGGAATCAGCCCCAGCATTTT. Protein translation: CSVAFPGNQPQHF.